This T cell receptor (beta chain) comes out of a study of blood T cell repertoires in COVID-19. Study context: Acute and convalescent COVID-19 samples came from the United States, Italy and Spain. PBMCs, B-cell-depleted T cells, or T cells were the source of the cDNA or gDNA that made up the material.

Clones were read by immunoSEQ multiplex PCR, and TCRdb kept only the in-frame ones, dropping some. The profile covers approximately 80,000 clones, with 81% appearing a single time and around 43% taken by the ten largest. The J segment lost 4 bases and the V segment lost 5 bases, leaving 8 bases of the junction unmatched. Germline values: CDR1 MNHEY, CDR2 SVGEGT. The CDR3 is made up of 15 amino acids. The rearrangement links TRBV6-2 or TRBV6-3 to TRBJ2-7; 10 nucleotides match TRBD1. This TCR was sampled from a man older than 75 with acute or convalescent COVID-19. Input material: peripheral blood. CDR3 region: CASSHPGQGWYEQYF. In DNA form, the CDR3 reads TGTGCCAGCAGTCACCCGGGACAGGGGTGGTACGAGCAGTACTTC.